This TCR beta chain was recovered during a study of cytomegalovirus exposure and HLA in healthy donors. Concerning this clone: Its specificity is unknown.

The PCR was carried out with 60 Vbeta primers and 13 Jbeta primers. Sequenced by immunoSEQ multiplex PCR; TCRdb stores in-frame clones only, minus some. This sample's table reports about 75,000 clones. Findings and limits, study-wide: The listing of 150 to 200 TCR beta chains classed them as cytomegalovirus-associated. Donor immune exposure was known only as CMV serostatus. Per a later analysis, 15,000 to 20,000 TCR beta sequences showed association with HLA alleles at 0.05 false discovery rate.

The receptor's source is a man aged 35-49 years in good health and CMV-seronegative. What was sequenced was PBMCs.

CDR3 bases: TGCGCCAGCAGTGAGCTGGCAGGGGGCACAGATACGCAGTATTTT. This codes for CASSELAGGTDTQYF. This chain connects TRBV10-2 to TRBJ2-3, with TRBD1 as a possible D gene (6 bases). The CDR3 consists of 15 residues. Germline assignment: CDR1 WSHSY and CDR2 SAAADI. The V and J ends lost 2 bases and 1 base respectively, with 10 bases between them.